A single T cell receptor (beta chain) is shown here with its context. Its antigen remains unidentified. Trimming took off 7 bases at V and 4 bases at J, with 16 bases between the two ends. The CDR3 length is 14 residues. Germline assignment: CDR1 LNHDA and CDR2 SQIVND (reference sequence). Using immunoSEQ multiplex PCR, the repertoire was profiled, and TCRdb retains in-frame clones only, with some absent. The table lists some 64,000 clones, roughly 90% of them singletons. This entry belongs to a study of T cells in localized non-small cell lung cancer. Notes on the study in general: Across samples, adjacent lung featured a median roughly 60 of the top 100 tumor clones.

J is TRBJ1-1 and V is TRBV19; D not resolved. The receptor's source is a woman between 35 and 70 years old with stage I lung adenocarcinoma. Source: peripheral blood, taken before any cancer treatment. The CDR3 is CASTIGWESTEAFF. Written as DNA, the CDR3 is TGTGCCAGTACCATAGGGTGGGAAAGCACTGAAGCTTTCTTT.